This T cell receptor beta chain was captured by sequencing in a study of shared clonotypes between healthy human individuals. At the level of the study: The study enrolled a couple of women and a few men aged 18 to 49.

Produced via immunoSEQ multiplex PCR; TCRdb's table is partial and in-frame only. The table records approximately 720,000 clones, 92% of them present only once. This CDR3 spans 13 amino acids. Germline lookup yields CDR1 MNHNS and CDR2 SASEGT. V was clipped by 2 bases and J by 6 bases, with 9 bases between them. CD45RO-negative, CCR7-selected cells formed the naive CD8 fraction, which excluded terminally differentiated effector memory CD45RA+ cells. All of the donors resided in Nashville, Tennessee, and each was a Caucasian adult. This clone came up once. The specimen sequenced was naive CD8+ T cells sorted from blood. J is TRBJ2-3 and V is TRBV6-1; D is uncertain. The TCR comes from a man aged 25-45 years in good health. CDR3 DNA sequence: TGTGCCAGCAGTGAATGGCTTCCCGATACGCAGTATTTT. Translated: CASSEWLPDTQYF.